A selection of T cell receptor beta chains follows, all from one sample in a study of T cell changes during pregnancy in multiple sclerosis. Here immunoSEQ multiplex PCR was the method, and the copy in TCRdb shows in-frame clones only, minus some. This sample carries around 70,000 clones, roughly nine tenths of them seen once, and the ten largest clones take more than 1.4%. The sequenced sample was peripheral blood, obtained after pregnancy. Source of these receptors: a female donor with multiple sclerosis, enrolled in a pregnancy study. The CDR3 runs from the conserved cysteine through the conserved F or W. D genes are given only for firm matches. Clone size appears in some rows only: once, few, many, or a class for an expanded clone.

TGTGCCAGCTTCGGAAGGATAGCGGCCGTCTACGAGCAGTACTTC	CASFGRIAAVYEQYF	NA	TRBJ2-7	TRBV2	NA
TGTGCCAGCAGCTTGGTGGTGGCATCAGATGAGCAGTTCTTC	CASSLVVASDEQFF	NA	TRBJ2-1	TRBV5-4	NA
TGTGCCAGCAGCAAAAGAGGGGCTAGCGGGAGGGCCGGGGGAGATACGCAGTATTTT	CASSKRGASGRAGGDTQYF	NA	TRBJ2-3	TRBV21-1	NA
TGTGCCAGCAGCTGGGGGGGGTCCTACGAGCAGTACTTC	CASSWGGSYEQYF	NA	TRBJ2-7	TRBV7-2	TRBD2
TGTGCCAGCAGCGTGTACGCTAGCGGGAGTTTGAATGAGCAGTTCTTC	CASSVYASGSLNEQFF	NA	TRBJ2-1	TRBV9	TRBD2
TGTGCCATCAGTCCCGGGACAGGTACCGGCTACACCTTC	CAISPGTGTGYTF	once	TRBJ1-2	TRBV10-3	TRBD1
TGTGCCAGCAGTGCTTTGGCGGGAGGGCCGAATGAGCAGTTCTTC	CASSALAGGPNEQFF	NA	TRBJ2-1	TRBV25-1	TRBD2
TGTGCCAGCACTACGGACAGGGGGAATGAAAAACTGTTTTTT	CASTTDRGNEKLFF	NA	TRBJ1-4	TRBV27	TRBD1
TGTGCCAGCAGCCACCCGGGACAAGGGAACAGGGACTATGGCTACACCTTC	CASSHPGQGNRDYGYTF	NA	TRBJ1-2	TRBV7-2	NA
TGTGCCAGCAGTCAGGAGGGGAGTGGCAGGATGAACACTGAAGCTTTCTTT	CASSQEGSGRMNTEAFF	NA	TRBJ1-1	TRBV28	NA
TGCGCCAGCAGCCGAAGCGAGGACAGGGAGGTGGGGGAAAAACTGTTTTTT	CASSRSEDREVGEKLFF	once	TRBJ1-4	TRBV23-1	TRBD1
TGCAGTGCTCCTTTTGTGACCCAGTACTTC	CSAPFVTQYF	NA	TRBJ2-5	TRBV20-1	NA
TGTGCCAGCAGTGAAGGACAGTCCCCCTCCAATGAGCAGTTCTTC	CASSEGQSPSNEQFF	NA	TRBJ2-1	TRBV2	NA
TGTGCCTGGAGTTCATCGGGTCTCAACTATGGCTACACCTTC	CAWSSSGLNYGYTF	NA	TRBJ1-2	TRBV30	NA
TGTGCCAGCAGCTTGGGCGGGGGCGGAACCTACAATGAGCAGTTCTTC	CASSLGGGGTYNEQFF	NA	TRBJ2-1	TRBV7-2	NA
TGTGCCAGCAGTGTCAGCGGATACAATGAGCAGTTCTTC	CASSVSGYNEQFF	NA	TRBJ2-1	TRBV25-1	NA
TGTGCCAGCAATCTTCAGGGGGATAACTCCTACGAGCAGTACTTC	CASNLQGDNSYEQYF	NA	TRBJ2-7	TRBV6-6	TRBD1
TGCAGCGTTGGCGGAGGCTACACCTTC	CSVGGGYTF	NA	TRBJ1-2	TRBV29-1	NA
TGTGCCAGCAGCTGGGGACAGGGGGTCCGCGATGAGCAGTTCTTC	CASSWGQGVRDEQFF	NA	TRBJ2-1	TRBV7-6	TRBD1
TGTGCCAGCTCACCCGAAACAGGGGTAGATACGCAGTATTTT	CASSPETGVDTQYF	once	TRBJ2-3	TRBV18	TRBD1
TGTGCCAGCAGTAGAGCCGGGACAGACTATGGCTACACCTTC	CASSRAGTDYGYTF	NA	TRBJ1-2	TRBV6-5	TRBD1
TGTGCCTGGGCCTTCGGGAACACTGAAGCTTTCTTT	CAWAFGNTEAFF	NA	TRBJ1-1	TRBV30	NA
TGTGCCAGCAGCTTAGAAATAGCGGCTGCGGGAGATACGCAGTATTTT	CASSLEIAAAGDTQYF	NA	TRBJ2-3	TRBV7-9	NA
TGCGCCAGCAGCGCCGCGGGGAACACTGAAGCTTTCTTT	CASSAAGNTEAFF	NA	TRBJ1-1	TRBV10-1	NA
TGTGCCAGCAGCTCCGGGACTAGCAGCGCCTACGAGCAGTACTTC	CASSSGTSSAYEQYF	NA	TRBJ2-7	TRBV7-9	TRBD2
TGTGCCAGCAGTGGGAAAGCGGCGAGGTCCTACAATGAGCAGTTCTTC	CASSGKAARSYNEQFF	NA	TRBJ2-1	TRBV6-1	NA
TGTGCCAGCAGCCAAGTGCGGGGCAGCGGAAACACCATATATTTT	CASSQVRGSGNTIYF	NA	TRBJ1-3	TRBV6-5	NA
TGCGCCAGCAGTGAGGGATATCTGGGACAGAAGAATCAGCCCCAGCATTTT	CASSEGYLGQKNQPQHF	NA	TRBJ1-5	TRBV10-2	TRBD1
TGCAGTGGGGGGGGGCAAGAGACCCAGTACTTC	CSGGGQETQYF	few	TRBJ2-5	TRBV20-1	TRBD2
TGTGCCAGCAGCTTGCTCCAGGCGGGCGAGCAGTACTTC	CASSLLQAGEQYF	NA	TRBJ2-7	TRBV7-6	NA
TGCGCCAGCAGCCAGGTTCCGGGACAGAATCAGCCCCAGCATTTT	CASSQVPGQNQPQHF	NA	TRBJ1-5	TRBV4-3	TRBD1
TGTGCCAGTAGTGCAGATCTCTACGAGCAGTACTTC	CASSADLYEQYF	NA	TRBJ2-7	TRBV19	NA
TGTGCCAGCAGCCCATTCGGACAGGAAAATGAAAAACTGTTTTTT	CASSPFGQENEKLFF	NA	TRBJ1-4	TRBV27	TRBD1
TGTGCCAGCAGCCTCGACCCAACATGGACTAGCGGGAGGGATGAGCAGTTCTTC	CASSLDPTWTSGRDEQFF	NA	TRBJ2-1	TRBV27	TRBD2
TGCGCCAGCAGCGGGACTCTCATACAAGAGACCCAGTACTTC	CASSGTLIQETQYF	NA	TRBJ2-5	TRBV5-1	NA
TGTGCCAGCAGCCTCCACGACAGGGTCTACGAGCAGTACTTC	CASSLHDRVYEQYF	many	TRBJ2-7	TRBV11-2	TRBD1
TGTGCCAGCAAACAGGGTGGTCTGAATGAGCAGTTCTTC	CASKQGGLNEQFF	NA	TRBJ2-1	TRBV6-6	NA
TGTGCCAGCAGTTTAGAACAGGGGGCGGTGAACACTGAAGCTTTCTTT	CASSLEQGAVNTEAFF	NA	TRBJ1-1	TRBV27	TRBD1
TGTGCCATCAGTGAGCTCTATAACAGGGCGGTCATATACGAGCAGTACTTC	CAISELYNRAVIYEQYF	NA	TRBJ2-7	TRBV10-3	NA
TGCAGCGTTGAGATGGGTAGCGGTCACAAGACCCAGTACTTC	CSVEMGSGHKTQYF	NA	TRBJ2-5	TRBV29-1	NA
TGTGCCAGCAGCTCGAGACTTGGCACAGATACGCAGTATTTT	CASSSRLGTDTQYF	NA	TRBJ2-3	TRBV9	NA
TGTGCCTGGGATAGACAGCAAGGGACTGAAGCTTTCTTT	CAWDRQQGTEAFF	few	TRBJ1-1	TRBV30	NA
TGTGCCAGCTTGACTAGCGGGAGTTCCGATGAGCAGTTCTTC	CASLTSGSSDEQFF	few	TRBJ2-1	TRBV28	TRBD2
TGTGCCAGCCAAGGGGGCACCACAGATACGCAGTATTTT	CASQGGTTDTQYF	NA	TRBJ2-3	TRBV2	TRBD1
TGTGCCTGGAGTGTAGGGCTAGCGGCGAACAATGAGCAGTTCTTC	CAWSVGLAANNEQFF	NA	TRBJ2-1	TRBV30	TRBD2
TGTGCCTGGAGTGTACAGTCGGGAGGGGAGCTGTTTTTT	CAWSVQSGGELFF	NA	TRBJ2-2	TRBV30	NA
TGTGCCAGCAGCTTAGCCCCGATAGCGGGAGGGTCGGACAATGAGCAGTTCTTC	CASSLAPIAGGSDNEQFF	NA	TRBJ2-1	TRBV7-2	TRBD2
TGTGCCAGCAGCTTGTCCACTCTCGGCACAGATACGCAGTATTTT	CASSLSTLGTDTQYF	NA	TRBJ2-3	TRBV5-4	NA
TGTGCCAGCAGCCTGGGACTAGACGGTGAGCAGTACTTC	CASSLGLDGEQYF	NA	TRBJ2-7	TRBV7-2	TRBD2
TGTGCCAGCAGTCGACCAACCGCGGGACACAATGAGCAGTTCTTC	CASSRPTAGHNEQFF	NA	TRBJ2-1	TRBV7-2	NA
TGTGCCAGCAGTTCAACCGGGACAGGGACTCTTCAGCCCCAGCATTTT	CASSSTGTGTLQPQHF	once	TRBJ1-5	TRBV28	TRBD1
TGCGCCAGCAGCCGGTCTCCGGGACAGGGAGGGTGGATCTCCTACAATGAGCAGTTCTTC	CASSRSPGQGGWISYNEQFF	NA	TRBJ2-1	TRBV4-1	TRBD1
TGTGCCAGCACCAGTGCAGGGCCCACTGAAGCTTTCTTT	CASTSAGPTEAFF	NA	TRBJ1-1	TRBV7-6	NA
TGTGCCAGCAGCTTCGACTGGCAGGGTGTAACAGATACGCAGTATTTT	CASSFDWQGVTDTQYF	NA	TRBJ2-3	TRBV7-9	NA
TGCGCCAGCAGAAGATCAGGGTCAACTAATGAAAAACTGTTTTTT	CASRRSGSTNEKLFF	NA	TRBJ1-4	TRBV5-1	NA
TGTGCCTGGAGTGCGGGAGGAAGGGCCCAGTACTTC	CAWSAGGRAQYF	NA	TRBJ2-5	TRBV30	TRBD2
TGCAGCGGCAGGATGACAGGGGCTGAAGCTTTCTTT	CSGRMTGAEAFF	NA	TRBJ1-1	TRBV29-1	TRBD1